One TCR beta chain is described in this entry. The data derive from a study of blood T cell repertoires in COVID-19. Study-wide background: Whether acute or convalescent, the COVID-19 samples came from the United States, Italy and Spain. PBMCs, B-cell-depleted T cells, or T cells were the source of the cDNA or gDNA that made up the material.

Generated by immunoSEQ multiplex PCR, the TCRdb table keeps only in-frame clones and is missing some. The sample contains 300,000 to 400,000 clones, 91% of which appear only once. The germline V gene has CDR1 SGHVS and CDR2 FNYEAQ. The CDR3 runs 15 residues. Trimming cost V 3 bases and J 7 bases, with 18 bases left between them. Source material: peripheral blood. The clonotype originates from a woman between 18 and 30 years old who had recovered from COVID-19. The chain combines TRBV7-6 with TRBJ1-1; possible D gene TRBD1, 5 bases. The chain's CDR3 is CASSFTLREGNEAFF. In nucleotides, the CDR3 is TGTGCCAGCAGCTTTACCCTCAGGGAAGGGAATGAAGCTTTCTTT.